This T cell receptor beta chain was recorded in a study of blood T cell dynamics during melanoma immunotherapy. There are 17 residues in the CDR3. The V gene end was trimmed by 5 bases and the J gene end by 6 bases; junction bases not matched to a gene: 13. Germline V CDR1 and CDR2: LNHDA, SQIVND (reference sequence). This sample's time point: week 3, after first cycle of checkpoint inhibitor. Every bulk PBMC sample received the same 350 ng of DNA. Clones were sequenced by immunoSEQ multiplex PCR, and TCRdb holds only the in-frame ones, with some missing. The sample consists of about 12,000 clones, around 87% of them appearing once.

This sequence joins TRBV19 and TRBJ2-1, with TRBD2 matching over 10 bases. The sequence was collected from a human donor with melanoma. Sequenced material: blood, taken from a patient treated with checkpoint blockade. CDR3 in amino acids: CASSPRGSGRGLNEQFF. The CDR3 nucleotides are TGTGCCAGTAGTCCCCGGGGAAGCGGGAGGGGTCTCAATGAGCAGTTCTTC.